This record concerns one T cell receptor (beta chain) sequence. This entry comes from a study of blood T cell repertoires in COVID-19. The protocol was immunoSEQ multiplex PCR, while the TCRdb copy is restricted to in-frame clones and leaves out a portion. Among approximately 140,000 clones listed, 84% were seen once. The CDR3 has 20 residues. This chain uses TRBV21-1 with TRBJ2-7; TRBD2 was called by the table and not checked on the DNA. TRBV21-1 is a listed pseudogene. The sample taken for sequencing was PBMCs or T cells enriched from blood (not recorded which). The sequence was collected from a man aged 50-59 years in a cohort exposed to, infected with or recovered from COVID-19 (not recorded which). CDR3 DNA: TGTGCCAGCAGCAAATTTTACTGGGTACTAGCGGACTTTTGCTCCTACGAGCAGTACTTC. This encodes CASSKFYWVLADFCSYEQYF.